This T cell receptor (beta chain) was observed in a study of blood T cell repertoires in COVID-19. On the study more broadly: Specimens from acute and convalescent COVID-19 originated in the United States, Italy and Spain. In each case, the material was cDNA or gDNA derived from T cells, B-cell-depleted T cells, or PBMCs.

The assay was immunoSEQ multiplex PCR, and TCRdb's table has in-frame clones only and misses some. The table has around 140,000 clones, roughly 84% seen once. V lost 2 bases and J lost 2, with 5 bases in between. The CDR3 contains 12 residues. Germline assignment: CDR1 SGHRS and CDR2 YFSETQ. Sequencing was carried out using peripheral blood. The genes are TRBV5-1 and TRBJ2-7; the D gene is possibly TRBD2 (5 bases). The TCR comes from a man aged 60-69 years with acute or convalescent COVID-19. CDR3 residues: CASSFGAYEQYF. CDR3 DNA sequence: TGCGCCAGCAGCTTCGGGGCCTACGAGCAGTACTTC.